The clone carrying this T cell receptor (beta chain) was observed a few times. Its antigen remains unknown. A library of TCRbeta sequences, prepared with unique molecular identifiers, was generated. TCRdb recomputed calls from the PCR reads with MiXCR, one row per CDR3 protein. The table lists about 980,000 distinct CDR3 sequences, around 30% of them singletons. This sample stems from a study of T-cell reconstitution after alpha-beta-depleted transplantation in children. General study points: It was surviving recipient T cells and thymic progenitors that gave some patients high TCRbeta diversity at day 60. Several hundred graft clones that had expanded were reportedly the source of alpha-beta T cells about two months after transplant.

This TCR derives from a boy in the first two years of life who had a stem cell transplant for SCID, so the T cells may come from the graft donor. The sequencing used PBMCs, mostly from graft donor cells, collected 360 days after TCRalphabeta/CD19-depleted stem cell transplant.

The CDR3 sequence: CSAVSASGGALAKNIQYF. The DNA of the CDR3 is TGCAGTGCTGTAAGCGCTAGCGGGGGGGCTCTAGCCAAAAACATTCAGTACTTC. The chain links TRBV20-1 to TRBJ2-4; 12 bases align to TRBD2. This CDR3 spans 18 amino acids. V dropped 5 bases and J dropped 0; count of bases not matched to a gene: 11. Germline V gene data show CDR1 as DFQATT and CDR2 as SNEGSKA (reference sequence).